This record covers a single TCR beta chain. Antigen: not known. The CDR3 spans 14 residues. Germline V lookup: CDR1 MNHEY, CDR2 SVGAGI. J gave up 4 bases and V 5 bases, and 8 bases lay outside the gene matches. The sample comes from a study of T cell responses to AZD1222 COVID-19 vaccine. Only in-frame clones appear in the TCRdb table, and some are missing; sequencing was by immunoSEQ multiplex PCR. The sample carries roughly 160,000 clones, 85% to 90% recorded once. Findings and limits, study-wide: White British ancestry dominated among donors, who included more females, and clonal diversity was possibly underestimated. Spike-specific TCR breadth and depth were elevated following two AZD1222 doses. Repertoire collection took place solely once the T cell response had peaked.

This TCR came from an adult in good health. The V gene is TRBV6-5, the J gene TRBJ2-7; 7 bases line up with TRBD1. Sequencing used peripheral blood, obtained on day 0 of AZD1222 vaccination. CDR3 sequence (DNA): TGTGCCAGCAGTAGCTACAGGGGTCCTTACGAGCAGTACTTC. Translation: CASSSYRGPYEQYF.